This TCR beta chain was profiled in a study of human T cells and chemical hapten exposure. Study details: Among samples, TCR yields varied mainly because of small differences in pooled library volume. Study outcomes and limitations: Following DPC sensitization, TCRs present above 1 in 1000 frequency showed no change.

For this clonotype: The antigen remains undetermined.

For the library, individual cDNA molecules each received unique molecular identifiers. Per the original data handling: A typical sample had 75,000 to 100,000 TCRs, with roughly 20,000 to 700,000 overall. Via MiXCR, TCRdb re-called the RACE reads, giving one row per CDR3 protein. TCRdb, rather than the study authors, made the V and J calls. The sample has approximately 34,000 distinct CDR3 sequences; roughly 5% are singletons. There are 13 residues in the CDR3. V dropped 1 base and J dropped 7 bases, with 10 bases sitting between them. Per the germline V gene, CDR1 is MNHNS and CDR2 is SASEGT. Time point indicated: healthy volunteer bleed at 6 weeks. The total RNA was obtained from whole blood that was not fractionated.

The V call is TRBV6-1, the J call TRBJ1-2; D ambiguous. Sequenced material: whole blood. The receptor was derived from a human donor in good health. Some clones in this sample may be carry-over from other donors' samples. This CDR3 is CASSEVSVGGYTF. CDR3 in DNA: TGTGCCAGCAGTGAAGTATCTGTCGGTGGCTACACCTTC.